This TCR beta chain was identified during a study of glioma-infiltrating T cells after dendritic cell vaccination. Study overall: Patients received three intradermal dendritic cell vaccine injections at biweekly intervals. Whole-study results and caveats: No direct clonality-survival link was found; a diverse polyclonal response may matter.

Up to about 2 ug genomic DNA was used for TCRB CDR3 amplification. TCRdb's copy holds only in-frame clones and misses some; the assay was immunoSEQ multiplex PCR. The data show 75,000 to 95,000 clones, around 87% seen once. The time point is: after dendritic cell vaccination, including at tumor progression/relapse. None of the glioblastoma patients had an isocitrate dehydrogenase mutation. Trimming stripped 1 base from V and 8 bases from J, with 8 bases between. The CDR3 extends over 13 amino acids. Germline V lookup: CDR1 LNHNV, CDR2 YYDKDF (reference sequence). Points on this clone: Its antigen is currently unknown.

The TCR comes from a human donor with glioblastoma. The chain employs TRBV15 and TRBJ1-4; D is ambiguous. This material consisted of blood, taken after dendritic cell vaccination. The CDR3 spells CATSRAFREKLFF. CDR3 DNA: TGTGCCACCAGCAGAGCATTTCGGGAAAAACTGTTTTTT.